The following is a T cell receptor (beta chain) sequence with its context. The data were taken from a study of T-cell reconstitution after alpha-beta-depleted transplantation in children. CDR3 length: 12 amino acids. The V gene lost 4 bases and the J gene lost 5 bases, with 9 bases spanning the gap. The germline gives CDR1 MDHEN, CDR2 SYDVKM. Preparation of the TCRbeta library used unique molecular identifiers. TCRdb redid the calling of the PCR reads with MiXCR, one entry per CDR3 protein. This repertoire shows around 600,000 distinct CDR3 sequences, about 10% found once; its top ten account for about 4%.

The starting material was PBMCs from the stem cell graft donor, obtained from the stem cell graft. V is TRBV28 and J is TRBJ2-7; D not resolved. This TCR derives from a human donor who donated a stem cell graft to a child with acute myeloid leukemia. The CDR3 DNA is TGTGCCAGCAGTTCCCCCCCCCACGAGCAGTACTTC. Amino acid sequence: CASSSPPHEQYF. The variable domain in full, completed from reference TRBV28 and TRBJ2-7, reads DVKVTQSSRYLVKRTGEKVFLECVQDMDHENMFWYRQDPGLGLRLIYFSYDVKMKEKGDIPEGYSVSREKKERFSLILESASTNQTSMYLCASSSPPHEQYFGPGTRLTVT.